The sequence of this T cell receptor (beta chain) was determined in a study of blood T cell repertoires in COVID-19. The wider study: The analysed material was cDNA or gDNA that came from T cells, B-cell-depleted T cells, or PBMCs.

Under the authors' procedure: The assay estimated nucleated cells by amplifying reference gene primers. Generated by immunoSEQ multiplex PCR, the TCRdb table keeps only in-frame clones and is missing some. Clone size and the V and J calls come from that table; the DNA yielded D and trimming. The data contain 200,000 to 300,000 clones, about 82% of them singletons. One Seattle source followed patients from active infection through their disease course. This CDR3 region has 13 residues. The germline gives CDR1 SEHNR, CDR2 FQNEAQ (reference sequence). V lost 1 base, J lost 4 bases, and 4 bases lay in between. Notes on this clone: Other DNA sequences of this sample code for an identical CDR3.

The TCR originated in a woman over 75 with COVID-19, enrolled during active disease. Sequencing used peripheral blood. The V and J genes are TRBV7-9 and TRBJ2-2; D unclear. This CDR3 reads CASSLDGTGELFF. The CDR3 DNA sequence: TGTGCCAGCAGCTTAGACGGCACCGGGGAGCTGTTTTTT.